The clone carrying this TCR beta chain has a single count. The target antigen is unknown. The data belong to a study of cytomegalovirus exposure and HLA in healthy donors. The CDR3 length is 18 residues. Both 60 Vbeta primers and 13 Jbeta primers went into the PCR. Data came from immunoSEQ multiplex PCR; TCRdb stores just in-frame clones and leaves some out. Of 100,000 or so clones in the sample, under 85% were seen once. The study, taken as a whole, reports: As a later analysis revealed, most CMV-associated TCR beta chains appeared HLA-restricted. Most likely, a cluster of highly shared sequence variants arose as a sequencing artifact. Later analysis identified a missense DCLRE1C variant that was linked to TCR beta V- and J-gene trimming.

Sequencing input: PBMCs. V is TRBV21-1 and J is TRBJ1-6; the table's D call of TRBD1 was not tested on the DNA. TRBV21-1 is reported as a pseudogene. This sequence was found in a young man in good health and CMV-seronegative. DNA for the CDR3: TGTGCCAGCAGCAAAGCCCGAGGGCGGACAGAGGATAATTCACCCCTCCACTTT. Translated: CASSKARGRTEDNSPLHF.